The rows below give T cell receptor beta chains drawn from one sample of a study of blood T cell repertoires in COVID-19. Generated by immunoSEQ multiplex PCR, the TCRdb table keeps only in-frame clones and is missing some. In the table there are about 270,000 clones, about nine tenths of which are singletons. Sequenced input: PBMCs or T cells enriched from blood (not recorded which). All receptors derive from a woman aged 45-65 years who had recovered from COVID-19. The CDR3 runs from the conserved cysteine through the conserved F or W. The order of the fields is J gene, clone size, D gene, V gene, CDR3 protein, CDR3 DNA. The D gene is left open where the match is weak. Not every row has a clone size; where given, it reads once, few, many or a size class.

J gene: TRBJ1-3
clone size: few
D gene: TRBD1
V gene: TRBV7-2
CDR3 protein: CASSLQGGGNTIYF
CDR3 DNA: TGTGCCAGCAGCTTACAGGGGGGAGGAAACACCATATATTTT

J gene: TRBJ1-1
clone size: -
D gene: -
V gene: TRBV5-4
CDR3 protein: CASSLAGTGRAFF
CDR3 DNA: TGTGCCAGCAGCTTGGCGGGTACAGGGCGAGCTTTCTTT

J gene: TRBJ2-1
clone size: -
D gene: TRBD1
V gene: TRBV19
CDR3 protein: CASSIYGTGGTNSYNEQFF
CDR3 DNA: TGTGCCAGTAGTATCTACGGGACAGGGGGGACTAACTCCTACAATGAGCAGTTCTTC

J gene: TRBJ1-1
clone size: -
D gene: -
V gene: TRBV20-1
CDR3 protein: CSARFQVEAFF
CDR3 DNA: TGCAGTGCAAGGTTCCAGGTTGAAGCTTTCTTT

J gene: TRBJ1-4
clone size: -
D gene: -
V gene: TRBV15
CDR3 protein: CATSGGAGEKLFF
CDR3 DNA: TGTGCCACTTCTGGGGGGGCCGGTGAAAAACTGTTTTTT

J gene: TRBJ2-7
clone size: -
D gene: TRBD1
V gene: TRBV6-5
CDR3 protein: CASSLDRGREQYF
CDR3 DNA: TGTGCCAGCAGTCTGGACAGGGGACGTGAGCAGTACTTC

J gene: TRBJ2-7
clone size: -
D gene: -
V gene: TRBV15
CDR3 protein: CATSSGGQTYEQYF
CDR3 DNA: TGTGCCACCAGCAGCGGGGGACAGACCTACGAGCAGTACTTC

J gene: TRBJ2-5
clone size: -
D gene: -
V gene: TRBV29-1
CDR3 protein: CSVELALQETQYF
CDR3 DNA: TGCAGCGTTGAACTAGCGCTGCAAGAGACCCAGTACTTC

J gene: TRBJ2-7
clone size: -
D gene: TRBD1
V gene: TRBV11-2
CDR3 protein: CASSARGQGWYEQYF
CDR3 DNA: TGTGCCAGCAGCGCCCGTGGACAGGGTTGGTACGAGCAGTACTTC

J gene: TRBJ2-7
clone size: -
D gene: TRBD2
V gene: TRBV6-5
CDR3 protein: CASRSLAAYNYEQYF
CDR3 DNA: TGTGCCAGCAGGTCCCTAGCGGCATACAACTACGAGCAGTACTTC

J gene: TRBJ2-7
clone size: -
D gene: TRBD1
V gene: TRBV6-2/TRBV6-3
CDR3 protein: CASSYGTASPYEQYF
CDR3 DNA: TGTGCCAGCAGTTACGGGACAGCCAGTCCCTACGAGCAGTACTTC

J gene: TRBJ2-2
clone size: -
D gene: TRBD2
V gene: TRBV7-2
CDR3 protein: CASPGTSGPTGELFF
CDR3 DNA: TGTGCCAGCCCTGGGACTAGCGGACCCACCGGGGAGCTGTTTTTT

J gene: TRBJ1-2
clone size: -
D gene: -
V gene: TRBV13
CDR3 protein: CASSSQGIANYGYTF
CDR3 DNA: TGTGCCAGCAGCTCCCAGGGGATTGCTAACTATGGCTACACCTTC

J gene: TRBJ1-1
clone size: -
D gene: -
V gene: TRBV3-1/TRBV3-2
CDR3 protein: CASSRSQRQGSTEAFF
CDR3 DNA: TGTGCCAGCAGCCGGAGTCAAAGGCAGGGTTCCACTGAAGCTTTCTTT

J gene: TRBJ2-6
clone size: -
D gene: -
V gene: TRBV6-5
CDR3 protein: CATLRGTGANVLTF
CDR3 DNA: TGTGCCACACTTAGGGGCACTGGGGCCAACGTCCTGACTTTC

J gene: TRBJ1-1
clone size: -
D gene: -
V gene: TRBV21-1
CDR3 protein: CASSKLQRKMKEAFF
CDR3 DNA: TGTGCCAGCAGCAAGCTACAGCGGAAGATGAAGGAAGCTTTCTTT

J gene: TRBJ2-3
clone size: -
D gene: -
V gene: TRBV27
CDR3 protein: CASSLSAYSTDTQYF
CDR3 DNA: TGTGCCAGCAGTTTATCAGCTTATAGCACAGATACGCAGTATTTT

J gene: TRBJ2-7
clone size: once
D gene: -
V gene: TRBV2
CDR3 protein: CASSEASQGSYEQYF
CDR3 DNA: TGTGCCAGCAGTGAAGCGAGTCAGGGGAGTTACGAGCAGTACTTC

J gene: TRBJ2-2
clone size: -
D gene: -
V gene: TRBV4-1
CDR3 protein: CASAGTSNTGELFF
CDR3 DNA: TGCGCCAGCGCCGGGACATCGAACACCGGGGAGCTGTTTTTT

J gene: TRBJ2-1
clone size: -
D gene: TRBD2
V gene: TRBV14
CDR3 protein: CASSQDEGASGRRKQFF
CDR3 DNA: TGTGCCAGCAGCCAAGACGAAGGGGCTAGCGGGAGGAGGAAGCAGTTCTTC

J gene: TRBJ1-2
clone size: -
D gene: -
V gene: TRBV5-1
CDR3 protein: CASSLGLGGDYGYTF
CDR3 DNA: TGCGCCAGCAGCTTGGGACTTGGGGGGGACTATGGCTACACCTTC

J gene: TRBJ2-3
clone size: -
D gene: -
V gene: TRBV7-6
CDR3 protein: CASSFNFGTPKVRDTQYF
CDR3 DNA: TGTGCCAGCAGCTTTAATTTTGGGACACCTAAGGTCCGTGATACGCAGTATTTT

J gene: TRBJ2-2
clone size: -
D gene: TRBD2
V gene: TRBV11-2
CDR3 protein: CASSLNLPGLAGDGELFF
CDR3 DNA: TGTGCCAGCAGCTTAAATCTCCCGGGACTAGCGGGAGACGGGGAGCTGTTTTTT

J gene: TRBJ1-1
clone size: -
D gene: -
V gene: TRBV11-2
CDR3 protein: CASSLAGQEAFF
CDR3 DNA: TGTGCCAGCAGCTTAGCAGGACAAGAAGCTTTCTTT

J gene: TRBJ2-7
clone size: -
D gene: -
V gene: TRBV10-2
CDR3 protein: CASSDLRGYYEQYF
CDR3 DNA: TGCGCCAGCAGTGACTTACGCGGGTACTACGAGCAGTACTTC

J gene: TRBJ2-2
clone size: many
D gene: TRBD1
V gene: TRBV3-1/TRBV3-2
CDR3 protein: CASRDRDRNTGELFF
CDR3 DNA: TGTGCCAGCAGGGACCGGGACAGGAACACCGGGGAGCTGTTTTTT

J gene: TRBJ2-1
clone size: -
D gene: TRBD2
V gene: TRBV19
CDR3 protein: CATQNGGRYNEQFF
CDR3 DNA: TGTGCCACTCAGAACGGGGGGAGGTACAATGAGCAGTTCTTC

J gene: TRBJ1-1
clone size: -
D gene: TRBD1
V gene: TRBV5-1
CDR3 protein: CASSQGQEKNTEAFF
CDR3 DNA: TGCGCCAGCAGCCAGGGACAGGAGAAGAACACTGAAGCTTTCTTT

J gene: TRBJ1-6
clone size: -
D gene: TRBD1
V gene: TRBV7-6
CDR3 protein: CASSDRGLDSPLHF
CDR3 DNA: TGTGCCAGCAGCGACAGGGGGCTGGATTCACCCCTCCACTTT

J gene: TRBJ2-3
clone size: -
D gene: -
V gene: TRBV5-5
CDR3 protein: CASSFRQISTDTQYF
CDR3 DNA: TGTGCCAGCAGCTTTAGACAGATAAGCACAGATACGCAGTATTTT

J gene: TRBJ2-2
clone size: -
D gene: TRBD1
V gene: TRBV30
CDR3 protein: CAWIPGTGPRGTGELFF
CDR3 DNA: TGTGCCTGGATTCCCGGGACAGGCCCACGGGGCACCGGGGAGCTGTTTTTT

J gene: TRBJ2-5
clone size: -
D gene: -
V gene: TRBV28
CDR3 protein: CASSPGTPKETQYF
CDR3 DNA: TGTGCCAGCAGTCCCGGGACTCCGAAAGAGACCCAGTACTTC

J gene: TRBJ1-1
clone size: -
D gene: -
V gene: TRBV7-8
CDR3 protein: CASSLAAQGQNTEAFF
CDR3 DNA: TGTGCCAGCAGCTTAGCGGCGCAGGGGCAAAACACTGAAGCTTTCTTT

J gene: TRBJ1-1
clone size: -
D gene: -
V gene: TRBV7-3
CDR3 protein: CASSLLPDSEAFF
CDR3 DNA: TGTGCCAGCAGCTTACTCCCTGACAGTGAAGCTTTCTTT

J gene: TRBJ2-3
clone size: -
D gene: TRBD2
V gene: TRBV24-1
CDR3 protein: CATSVGAGGPDTQYF
CDR3 DNA: TGTGCCACCAGTGTAGGCGCGGGAGGGCCAGATACGCAGTATTTT

J gene: TRBJ1-4
clone size: -
D gene: -
V gene: TRBV5-1
CDR3 protein: CASSLVGEFNEKLFF
CDR3 DNA: TGCGCCAGCAGCTTGGTAGGGGAATTTAATGAAAAACTGTTTTTT

J gene: TRBJ2-7
clone size: -
D gene: -
V gene: TRBV28
CDR3 protein: CASSFYGGRLHEQYF
CDR3 DNA: TGTGCCAGCAGTTTTTACGGGGGGCGCCTCCACGAGCAGTACTTC

J gene: TRBJ2-5
clone size: few
D gene: TRBD1
V gene: TRBV30
CDR3 protein: CAWSLGGTGQETQYF
CDR3 DNA: TGTGCCTGGAGTCTGGGAGGGACAGGGCAAGAGACCCAGTACTTC

J gene: TRBJ2-1
clone size: -
D gene: -
V gene: TRBV28
CDR3 protein: CASSLSARAPFF
CDR3 DNA: TGTGCCAGCAGTTTATCGGCCAGGGCGCCGTTCTTC

J gene: TRBJ2-3
clone size: -
D gene: -
V gene: TRBV27
CDR3 protein: CASSLGQGFADTQYF
CDR3 DNA: TGTGCCAGCAGTTTAGGACAAGGGTTCGCAGATACGCAGTATTTT

J gene: TRBJ2-2
clone size: -
D gene: TRBD2
V gene: TRBV7-8
CDR3 protein: CASSQLKAGVTGELFF
CDR3 DNA: TGTGCCAGCAGTCAACTTAAGGCGGGAGTAACCGGGGAGCTGTTTTTT

J gene: TRBJ1-5
clone size: -
D gene: TRBD1
V gene: TRBV6-4
CDR3 protein: CASSVGTGIGQPQHF
CDR3 DNA: TGTGCCAGCAGTGTTGGGACAGGGATCGGCCAGCCCCAGCATTTT

J gene: TRBJ1-1
clone size: -
D gene: -
V gene: TRBV27
CDR3 protein: CASSLIGGLSGVAFF
CDR3 DNA: TGTGCCAGCAGTTTAATAGGAGGCCTCTCGGGGGTAGCTTTCTTT

J gene: TRBJ2-1
clone size: -
D gene: -
V gene: TRBV4-1
CDR3 protein: CASSHGILADLSYNEQFF
CDR3 DNA: TGCGCCAGCAGCCATGGTATTTTAGCGGACTTATCCTACAATGAGCAGTTCTTC

J gene: TRBJ1-2
clone size: -
D gene: TRBD1
V gene: TRBV6-5
CDR3 protein: CASSSRTGGAFYGYTF
CDR3 DNA: TGTGCCAGCAGTTCCCGGACAGGGGGCGCATTCTATGGCTACACCTTC

J gene: TRBJ1-1
clone size: -
D gene: -
V gene: TRBV28
CDR3 protein: CASMSGTEAFF
CDR3 DNA: TGTGCCAGCATGAGTGGCACTGAAGCTTTCTTT

J gene: TRBJ2-1
clone size: -
D gene: -
V gene: TRBV5-1
CDR3 protein: CASSLLARANNEQFF
CDR3 DNA: TGCGCCAGCAGCTTGTTGGCGCGGGCAAACAATGAGCAGTTCTTC

J gene: TRBJ1-3
clone size: -
D gene: -
V gene: TRBV30
CDR3 protein: CAFGYSGNTIYF
CDR3 DNA: TGTGCCTTCGGGTACTCTGGAAACACCATATATTTT

J gene: TRBJ2-1
clone size: -
D gene: TRBD2
V gene: TRBV11-2
CDR3 protein: CASSLAPGTSDLFF
CDR3 DNA: TGTGCCAGCAGCTTAGCCCCCGGGACTAGCGATCTGTTCTTC

J gene: TRBJ1-2
clone size: once
D gene: -
V gene: TRBV28
CDR3 protein: CASSSPRTFNYGYTF
CDR3 DNA: TGTGCCAGCAGTTCGCCGAGGACATTTAACTATGGCTACACCTTC